This T cell receptor beta chain was observed in a study of CD8+ T cells in alopecia areata. The V segment lost 6 bases and the J segment 3 bases; nucleotides outside the gene matches: 6. The length of the CDR3 is 13 residues. Germline CDR1 is SQVTM and CDR2 is ANQGSEA. The treatment is: oral pan-JAK inhibitor, 5-10 mg twice daily. Sequencing templates came from extracted RNA that was reverse transcribed into cDNA. Libraries were prepared by immunoSEQ multiplex PCR; TCRdb keeps only in-frame clonotypes and omits some of them. The sample lists about 100,000 clones, approximately 63% occurring once. The sequences come from CD8+ T cells sorted from blood, collected at approximately week 60, from a patient treated with tofacitinib. The chain couples TRBV29-1 to TRBJ1-2, with 8 bases identical to TRBD1. The TCR comes from a human donor with alopecia areata. The CDR3 region has the DNA TGCAGCGTCCCGGACAGGGATCACTATGGCTACACCTTC. Amino acid sequence: CSVPDRDHYGYTF.